The 8 T cell receptor beta chains below were found in one sample sequenced in a study of early T cells in non-severe SARS-CoV-2 infection. TCRdb independently ran MiXCR on the 5' RACE reads; one entry per CDR3 protein. The sample carries roughly 46,000 distinct CDR3 sequences, roughly 6.6% recorded once. Material: whole blood. The receptors come from an adult who was a healthcare worker with PCR-confirmed SARS-CoV-2 infection or an uninfected control (not recorded which).

This clonotype was recorded a few times. The chain combines TRBV20-1 with TRBJ1-1; weak D call: TRBD1 (5 bases). Per germline, CDR1 DFQATT and CDR2 SNEGSKA (reference sequence). Trimming took off 0 bases at V and 0 bases at J, with 11 bases between the two ends. This CDR3 region has 15 residues. The CDR3 region has the DNA TGCAGTGCTAGAGATCGGCAGGGTCTGAACACTGAAGCTTTCTTT. Amino acids: CSARDRQGLNTEAFF.

The chain couples TRBV5-5 to TRBJ2-3, with 9 bases aligning to TRBD2. The CDR3 spans 14 residues. Trimming took 2 bases from V and 5 from J; bases not matched to a gene: 3. The V gene's germline CDR1 is SGHKS and CDR2 YYEKEE (reference sequence). CDR3 nucleotide sequence: TGTGCCAGCAGCTTTGCTAGCGGGGTAGATACGCAGTATTTT. Protein: CASSFASGVDTQYF.

The rearrangement uses TRBV5-1 and TRBJ1-1; D is unclear. This CDR3 region has 13 residues. Germline CDR1 and CDR2: SGHRS and YFSETQ. The V end was cut by 1 base, the J end by 1 base, with 5 bases between. The CDR3 here is CASSLWQNTEAFF. The CDR3 DNA reads as TGCGCCAGCAGCTTGTGGCAGAACACTGAAGCTTTCTTT.

The rearrangement joins TRBV5-5 to TRBJ2-7; 9 positions match TRBD1. Germline assignment: CDR1 SGHKS and CDR2 YYEKEE (reference sequence). The CDR3 contains 16 residues. J gave up 3 bases and V 3 bases, and 10 bases lay outside the gene matches. The CDR3 coding sequence is TGTGCCAGCAGCTGGAAGGGACAGGGCGCTTACTACGAGCAGTACTTC. As protein: CASSWKGQGAYYEQYF.

The chain is built from TRBV24-1 and TRBJ2-3; the match to TRBD2 covers 8 bases. V shed 4 bases, J shed 5 bases, and the junction held 7 bases outside the gene matches. Per the germline V gene, CDR1 is KGHDR and CDR2 is SFDVKD. The CDR3 is 15 residues long. CDR3 nucleotide sequence: TGTGCCACCAGTGACCCAGCGGGGGATGGAGATACGCAGTATTTT. This sequence encodes CATSDPAGDGDTQYF.

This clonotype showed up many times. The chain couples TRBV6-9 to TRBJ2-4; tentative D call: TRBD2 (6 bases). Germline V gene lookup returns CDR1 MNHGY and CDR2 SVAAGI. CDR3 length: 16 amino acids. With 6 bases removed from V and 0 bases from J, the gap between germline ends came to 15 bases. The CDR3 DNA reads TGTGCCAGCAGCCGCTGGGACTCCCTAGCCAAAAACATTCAGTACTTC. Its protein product is CASSRWDSLAKNIQYF.

There are a few counts of this clonotype. J is TRBJ1-6 and V is TRBV7-8, with 8 bases that match TRBD1. Germline lookup yields CDR1 SGHVS and CDR2 FQNEAQ. The CDR3 runs 14 residues. The ends lost 5 bases at V and 6 bases at J; junction bases unmatched: 3. The CDR3 region has the DNA TGTGCCAGCAGCCGAGACAGGGGTAATTCACCCCTCCACTTT. Translation: CASSRDRGNSPLHF.

V gene TRBV3-1 combines with J gene TRBJ2-1; D might be TRBD1 or TRBD2, each matching 7 bases. Germline V gene lookup returns CDR1 LGHDT and CDR2 YNNKEL (reference sequence). The CDR3 is 16 amino acids. Trimming took off 1 base at V and 5 bases at J, with 15 bases between the two ends. The DNA of the CDR3 is TGTGCCAGCAGCCAAGGAGCAGGGGGGGCGCACAATGAGCAGTTCTTC. This sequence encodes CASSQGAGGAHNEQFF.